This T cell receptor beta chain was retrieved from a study of CD8 T cells in Susac syndrome. The multiple sclerosis controls were treatment-naive patients with relapsing-remitting disease that was stable or active. A quantity of about 0.5 to 1 ug RNA underwent reverse transcription using random hexamers. MiXCR, run by TCRdb on the immunoSEQ multiplex PCR reads, gives a single entry per CDR3 protein. The sample includes some 130,000 distinct CDR3 sequences, 94% of them seen just once. Sequencing was performed on CD4+ T cells from PBMCs. The receptor comes from a human donor with multiple sclerosis.

CDR3 amino acids: CASSRAWGNQPQHF. DNA for the CDR3: TGCGCCAGCAGCCGGGCCTGGGGGAATCAGCCCCAGCATTTT. The rearrangement uses TRBV4-1 and TRBJ1-5; D perhaps matches TRBD1 (5 bases). There are 14 residues in the CDR3. The germline V gene encodes CDR1 MGHRA and CDR2 YSYEKL. The V end was cut by 4 bases, the J end by 4 bases, with 11 bases between.